What follows are 2 T cell receptor beta chains derived from one specimen sequenced in a study of blood T cells in healthy people across ages. Using a J-beta primer mix together with a sample-barcoded 5' primer, a second PCR was run for about 6 to 12 cycles. TCRdb re-called the 5' RACE reads with MiXCR, one entry per CDR3 protein. The sample holds hundreds of thousands of distinct CDR3 sequences, approximately 25% seen once. The same sample was also studied in work on T cells of mothers and their children.

The sample taken for sequencing was blood. The receptor set was obtained from a boy younger than 18 in good health.

The chain employs TRBV27 and TRBJ1-2, with TRBD1 matching over 9 bases. The CDR3 spans 14 residues. Looked up from germline, CDR1 is MNHEY and CDR2 is SMNVEV (reference sequence). The trim removed 8 bases at V and 2 bases at J, leaving 6 bases unmatched. The CDR3 here is CASGRGQGNYGYTF. The CDR3 nucleotides are TGTGCCAGCGGGCGGGGACAGGGAAACTATGGCTACACCTTC.

This clonotype was observed many times. This rearrangement joins TRBV5-1 to TRBJ2-7, with a possible D match to TRBD1 (5 bases). Germline V gene lookup returns CDR1 SGHRS and CDR2 YFSETQ. This CDR3 contains 11 residues. V lost 0 bases to trimming and J lost 7 bases, with 5 bases between them. In DNA form, the CDR3 reads TGCGCCAGCAGCTTGGAGGGGGAGCAGTACTTC. This sequence encodes CASSLEGEQYF.